This is a list of T cell receptor beta chains from one sample in a study of blood T cells in healthy people across ages. TCRdb re-derived calls from the 5' RACE reads in MiXCR, one entry per CDR3 protein. The sample lists approximately 1.5 million distinct CDR3 sequences, 40% to 45% seen once, with about 3.8% in the top ten. The sequenced material came from blood. These receptors were taken from a woman younger than 30 in good health. The CDR3 runs from the conserved cysteine through the conserved F or W. A D gene is named only where the DNA matches it firmly. The size field is filled for only some rows; it gives once, few, many or a size class.

j_call,clone_size,v_call,d_call,cdr3_aa,cdr3_nt
TRBJ1-2,few,TRBV29-1,TRBD1,CGDRGWGDYGYTF,TGCGGGGACAGGGGGTGGGGGGACTATGGCTACACCTTC
TRBJ1-1,.,TRBV6-5,.,CASSDGGLNTEAFF,TGTGCCAGCAGTGACGGGGGACTCAACACTGAAGCTTTCTTT
TRBJ2-3,.,TRBV21-1,.,CASRLTGDGPDAQYF,TGTGCCAGCAGGCTGACAGGGGACGGCCCAGATGCGCAGTATTTT
TRBJ2-7,few,TRBV4-3,.,CASSQDWAAYEQYF,TGCGCCAGCAGCCAAGATTGGGCAGCCTACGAGCAGTACTTC
TRBJ2-4,.,TRBV12-5,.,CASVLLGGGLEDKNIQYF,TGTGCTAGTGTCCTATTAGGGGGGGGCTTAGAAGACAAAAACATTCAGTACTTC
TRBJ2-7,few,TRBV4-3,.,CASSQAAQGGSYEQYF,TGCGCCAGCAGCCAAGCAGCACAGGGTGGGTCCTACGAGCAGTACTTC
TRBJ2-1,.,TRBV20-1,.,CSARDESGGGEQFF,TGCAGTGCTAGAGACGAAAGCGGAGGGGGTGAGCAGTTCTTC
TRBJ1-5,.,TRBV3-1,TRBD1,CASSQDPVGQGNQPQHF,TGTGCCAGCAGCCAAGATCCCGTTGGACAGGGGAATCAGCCCCAGCATTTT
TRBJ1-1,many,TRBV2,.,CASSLNYRNTEAFF,TGTGCCAGCAGTCTAAATTATAGGAACACTGAAGCTTTCTTT
TRBJ2-3,.,TRBV6-1,.,CASTDRRGPDTQYF,TGTGCCAGCACTGACAGGCGAGGGCCAGATACGCAGTATTTT
TRBJ1-4,once,TRBV6-7,.,CASRLGPYEKLFF,TGTGCCAGCAGACTGGGACCATATGAAAAACTGTTTTTT
TRBJ1-6,.,TRBV10-3,TRBD1,CAISGSGQGNSPLHF,TGTGCCATCAGTGGGTCGGGACAGGGAAATTCACCCCTCCACTTT
TRBJ2-1,few,TRBV20-1,.,CSARDMPAGIGEQFF,TGCAGTGCTAGAGATATGCCGGCAGGAATAGGTGAGCAGTTCTTC
TRBJ2-7,.,TRBV4-1,.,CASSQGVHLDLYEQYF,TGCGCCAGCAGCCAAGGGGTTCACCTAGATCTCTACGAGCAGTACTTC
TRBJ1-5,.,TRBV4-1,TRBD1,CASSQRDSPNQPQHF,TGCGCCAGCAGCCAACGGGACAGCCCCAATCAGCCCCAGCATTTT
TRBJ2-1,.,TRBV14,TRBD1,CASSHRTGGMRNRDEQFF,TGTGCCAGCAGCCATCGTACAGGGGGAATGAGAAATAGGGATGAGCAGTTCTTC
TRBJ1-2,few,TRBV5-6,.,CASSLWGSGGYTF,TGTGCCAGCAGCTTGTGGGGTAGTGGTGGCTACACCTTC